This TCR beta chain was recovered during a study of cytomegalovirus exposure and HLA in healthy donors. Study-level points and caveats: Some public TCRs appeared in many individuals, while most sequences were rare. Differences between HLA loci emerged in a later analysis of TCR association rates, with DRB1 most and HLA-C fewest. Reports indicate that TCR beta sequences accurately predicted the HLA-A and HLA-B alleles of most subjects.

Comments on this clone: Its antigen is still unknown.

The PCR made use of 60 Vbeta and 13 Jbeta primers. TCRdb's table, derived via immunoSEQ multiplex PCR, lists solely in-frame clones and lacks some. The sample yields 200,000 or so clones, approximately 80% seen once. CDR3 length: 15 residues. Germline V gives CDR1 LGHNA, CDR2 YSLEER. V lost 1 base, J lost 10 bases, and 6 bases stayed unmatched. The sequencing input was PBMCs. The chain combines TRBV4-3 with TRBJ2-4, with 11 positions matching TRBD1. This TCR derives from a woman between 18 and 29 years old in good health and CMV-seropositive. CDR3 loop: CASSQGPGTGGIQYF. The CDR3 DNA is TGCGCCAGCAGCCAAGGGCCCGGGACAGGGGGGATTCAGTACTTC.